The 26 T cell receptor beta chains given below trace back to one sample, sequenced in a study of blood T cell repertoires in COVID-19. Here immunoSEQ multiplex PCR was the method, and the copy in TCRdb shows in-frame clones only, minus some. Altogether 170,000 or so clones are present, approximately 84% being singletons, with the ten largest covering approximately 14%. The sequencing input was peripheral blood. The receptors shown here come from a man aged 18 to 29 with active or convalescent COVID-19.

V is TRBV5-1 and J is TRBJ2-1; 9 bases fit TRBD2. The CDR3 extends over 18 amino acids. J was trimmed by 0 bases and V by 2 bases; bases with no gene match: 9. Per germline, CDR1 SGHRS and CDR2 YFSETQ. CDR3 bases: TGCGCCAGCAGCTTAGGGCTAGCGGGACCAGGCTCCTACAATGAGCAGTTCTTC. It is translated as CASSLGLAGPGSYNEQFF.

This chain joins TRBV19 and TRBJ1-1; D may be TRBD1 (5 bases). Germline CDR1 is LNHDA and CDR2 is SQIVND (reference sequence). This CDR3 is built from 11 residues. Trimming stripped 4 bases from V and 7 bases from J, with 7 bases between. The CDR3 DNA reads as TGTGCCAGTAGTAGACAGTTTGAAGCTTTCTTT. Protein product: CASSRQFEAFF.

For the CDR3, the DNA is TGTGCCATCAGTCGGGACACCCGACGGTATGGCTACACCTTC. As protein: CAISRDTRRYGYTF. V and J are TRBV10-3 and TRBJ1-2, with D perhaps TRBD1 (6 bases). CDR3 size: 14 residues. The V and J ends lost 5 bases and 5 bases respectively, with 15 bases between them. Germline V gives CDR1 ENHRY, CDR2 SYGVKD.

The rearrangement joins TRBV19 to TRBJ1-5, with 8 positions matching TRBD1. CDR1 LNHDA and CDR2 SQIVND come from the germline V gene (reference sequence). With 7 bases clipped from V and 2 bases from J, the junction kept 7 bases outside the gene matches. This CDR3 contains 15 residues. The CDR3 DNA reads as TGTGCCAGTAACCAGGACAGGGCGGGCAATCAGCCCCAGCATTTT. Translation gives CASNQDRAGNQPQHF.

The V gene is TRBV24-1, the J gene TRBJ2-1; 7 positions agree with TRBD1. V shed 4 bases and J 5 bases; nucleotides not matched to a gene: 1. The germline V gene encodes CDR1 KGHDR and CDR2 SFDVKD. There are 13 residues in the CDR3. The DNA for the CDR3 is TGTGCCACCAGTGAAGGGACAGACAATGAGCAGTTCTTC. It encodes CATSEGTDNEQFF.

The chain employs TRBV27 and TRBJ1-2, with a tentative D call TRBD1 (6 bases). CDR3 length equals 13 residues. The germline V gene encodes CDR1 MNHEY and CDR2 SMNVEV (reference sequence). Trimming took off 3 bases at V and 4 bases at J, with 9 bases between the two ends. In DNA form, the CDR3 reads TGTGCCAGCAGTTTTCAACAGGGCTATGGCTACACCTTC. The encoded protein is CASSFQQGYGYTF.

The chain employs TRBV5-5 and TRBJ2-7; D perhaps matches TRBD1 (5 bases). V was shortened by 1 base and J by 2 bases, with 13 bases between the two germline ends. Germline loops: CDR1 SGHKS, CDR2 YYEKEE (reference sequence). There are 15 residues in the CDR3. This CDR3 is CASSLREGEPYEQYF. The CDR3 DNA follows: TGTGCCAGCAGCTTGAGGGAAGGGGAACCCTACGAGCAGTACTTC.

The chain couples TRBV7-9 to TRBJ1-6; D gene ambiguous. CDR3 length: 15 residues. Per the germline V gene, CDR1 is SEHNR and CDR2 is FQNEAQ (reference sequence). V lost 7 bases to trimming and J lost 13 bases, with 23 bases between them. CDR3 region: CASTRSGETQSPLHF. CDR3 sequence (DNA): TGTGCCAGCACGCGAAGCGGAGAGACTCAATCCCCCCTCCACTTT. Filled out from reference TRBV7-9 and TRBJ1-6, the complete variable domain reads DTGVSQNPRHKITKRGQNVTFRCDPISEHNRLYWYRQTLGQGPEFLTYFQNEAQLEKSRLLSDRFSAERPKGSFSTLEIQRTEQGDSAMYLCASTRSGETQSPLHFGNGTRLTVT.

This clone was counted a few times. J is TRBJ1-5 and V is TRBV5-6, with TRBD1 matching 7 bases. V trimming: 0 bases; J trimming: 4 bases; junction bases outside the gene matches: 4. The CDR3 length is 15 residues. Germline CDR1 is SGHDT and CDR2 is YYEEEE. Here the CDR3 DNA reads TGTGCCAGCAGCTTGGAGGGGACAGCTAATCAGCCCCAGCATTTT. Amino acids: CASSLEGTANQPQHF.

The chain is built from TRBV7-9 and TRBJ1-1; 8 bases fit TRBD1. Trimming removed 4 bases from V and 8 bases from J; junction bases left unmatched: 6. Germline assignment: CDR1 SEHNR and CDR2 FQNEAQ (reference sequence). The CDR3 contains 13 residues. The CDR3 sequence: CASSSPRDREAFF. The CDR3 DNA reads as TGTGCCAGCAGCTCTCCCCGGGACAGGGAAGCTTTCTTT.

There are a few counts of this clone. CDR3 DNA sequence: TGCGCCAGCAGCCAAGATCACGTGTCGAGCTCCTACAATGAGCAGTTCTTC. Its protein is CASSQDHVSSSYNEQFF. The chain is built from TRBV4-1 and TRBJ2-1; D is ambiguous. V lost 0 bases and J lost 0, with 12 bases in between. Germline CDR1 reads MGHRA; CDR2 reads YSYEKL. The CDR3 runs to 17 residues.

This clone was counted between two and nine times. The V and J genes are TRBV5-4 and TRBJ2-7; 10 bases agree with TRBD1. Germline values: CDR1 SGHNT, CDR2 YYREEE (reference sequence). V trimming: 2 bases; J trimming: 0 bases; junction bases outside the gene matches: 2. The CDR3 is 15 amino acids. CDR3 in DNA: TGTGCCAGCAGCTTAGGGACAGGGGTCTCCTACGAGCAGTACTTC. This codes for CASSLGTGVSYEQYF.

This clone appeared once. This chain connects TRBV9 to TRBJ2-2; 10 bases align to TRBD2. V lost 0 bases, J lost 5 bases, and 7 bases stayed unmatched. CDR1 and CDR2 from the germline V gene are SGDLS and YYNGEE. This CDR3 is built from 17 residues. CDR3 protein: CASSVGRAGGFTGELFF. CDR3 nucleotide sequence: TGTGCCAGCAGCGTAGGTCGAGCGGGAGGGTTTACCGGGGAGCTGTTTTTT.

This chain uses TRBV7-6 with TRBJ2-1; TRBD2 matches 9 bases. V lost 1 base and J lost 7; bases outside the gene matches: 11. There are 17 residues in the CDR3. Germline V CDR1 and CDR2: SGHVS, FNYEAQ. The CDR3: CASSLDVAGATVNEQFF. CDR3 DNA sequence: TGTGCCAGCAGCTTAGACGTAGCGGGGGCGACAGTGAATGAGCAGTTCTTC.

This clone has more than one count but fewer than ten. The chain uses TRBV6-5 and TRBJ1-4, with D perhaps matching TRBD1 (5 bases). This CDR3 has 14 amino acids. Trimming removed 4 bases from V and 3 bases from J, with 9 bases in between. The V gene's germline CDR1 is MNHEY and CDR2 SVGAGI. CDR3 in DNA: TGTGCCAGCAGTTCTCAGGGTCCTAATGAAAAACTGTTTTTT. It specifies CASSSQGPNEKLFF.

The rearrangement uses TRBV3-1 (or the pseudogene TRBV3-2) and TRBJ1-5, with 8 bases matching TRBD1. Germline V lookup: CDR1 LGHDT, CDR2 YNNKEL (reference sequence). This CDR3 spans 16 amino acids. V dropped 4 bases and J dropped 0; count of bases not matched to a gene: 5. CDR3 in amino acids: CASSPTGDYSNQPQHF. DNA of the CDR3: TGTGCCAGCAGCCCGACAGGGGATTATAGCAATCAGCCCCAGCATTTT.

This chain joins TRBV5-1 and TRBJ1-2; possible D gene TRBD1, 6 bases. The germline gives CDR1 SGHRS, CDR2 YFSETQ. This CDR3 contains 15 residues. Trimming shortened V by 3 bases and J by 7 bases, and 19 bases separated the two germline ends. This CDR3 reads CASSWSTGGPGGYTF. CDR3 coding DNA: TGCGCCAGCAGCTGGTCGACAGGTGGACCCGGTGGCTACACCTTC.

The chain is built from TRBV27 and TRBJ2-7; D is unresolved. CDR1 and CDR2 from the germline V gene are MNHEY and SMNVEV (reference sequence). The CDR3 spans 17 residues. V dropped 6 bases and J dropped 0 bases, with 21 bases sitting between them. The CDR3 bases are TGTGCCAGCAGGCGGTCCTTGGAACCGAGCTACTCCTACGAGCAGTACTTC. It yields the protein CASRRSLEPSYSYEQYF.

The chain couples TRBV30 to TRBJ2-7; 7 bases line up with TRBD1. Looked up from germline, CDR1 is GTSNPN and CDR2 is SVGIG (reference sequence). The V segment lost 1 base and the J segment 2 bases; nucleotides outside the gene matches: 8. This CDR3 has 15 residues. The CDR3 bases are TGTGCCTGGAGTGCCTTCAGGGGGAGAACCTACGAGCAGTACTTC. The encoded protein is CAWSAFRGRTYEQYF.

The chain uses TRBV7-9 and TRBJ1-4; TRBD1 aligns across 9 bases. Germline CDR1 and CDR2: SEHNR and FQNEAQ (reference sequence). The length of the CDR3 is 16 residues. V shed 3 bases and J 8 bases; nucleotides not matched to a gene: 10. CDR3 region: CASSFIPGQGWEKLFF. Here the CDR3 DNA reads TGTGCCAGCAGCTTTATCCCGGGACAGGGATGGGAAAAACTGTTTTTT.

The rearrangement joins TRBV7-9 to TRBJ1-2, with a tentative D call TRBD1 (5 bases). Germline V gives CDR1 SEHNR, CDR2 FQNEAQ (reference sequence). V was pared by 2 bases and J by 2 bases, with 9 bases between. The CDR3 extends over 14 amino acids. CDR3 loop: CASSLLRQNYGYTF. In DNA, the CDR3 is TGTGCCAGCAGCTTACTACGACAGAACTATGGCTACACCTTC.

The rearrangement joins TRBV4-2 to TRBJ2-5, with 10 bases that match TRBD1. Germline V lookup: CDR1 LGHNA, CDR2 YNFKEQ. V lost 2 bases, J lost 5 bases, and 2 bases stayed unmatched. This CDR3 contains 14 residues. The CDR3 reads CASSQRTGGETQYF. CDR3 nucleotide sequence: TGTGCCAGCAGCCAAAGGACAGGGGGGGAGACCCAGTACTTC.

This clone was counted only a few times. This chain links TRBV10-3 with TRBJ1-2, with TRBD1 matching 9 bases. Trimming removed 6 bases from V and 4 bases from J; junction bases left unmatched: 6. CDR3 length: 14 amino acids. In germline, CDR1 is ENHRY, CDR2 SYGVKD. CDR3 coding DNA: TGTGCCATCAGGGGACAGGGAGGGGTCTATGGCTACACCTTC. Its translation: CAIRGQGGVYGYTF.

The V call is TRBV6-5, the J call TRBJ1-6; TRBD1 matches at 8 bases. This CDR3 contains 15 residues. The V and J ends lost 0 bases and 7 bases, in that order; junction bases with no gene match: 2. CDR1 and CDR2 (germline): MNHEY, SVGAGI. The CDR3, as DNA: TGTGCCAGCAGTTACTCGCACAGGGGGAATTCACCCCTCCACTTT. Protein product: CASSYSHRGNSPLHF.

The chain uses TRBV7-3 and TRBJ2-3; 15 bases map to TRBD2. Germline V gene sequence: CDR1 SGHTA, CDR2 FQGTGA. The CDR3 spans 17 residues. Losses at the gene ends were 5 bases for V and 6 bases for J; bases not matched to a gene: 9. CDR3 sequence (DNA): TGTGCCAGCAGCCTCGGACTAGCGGGAGGGACTAGGGATACGCAGTATTTT. Translation: CASSLGLAGGTRDTQYF. Combining the CDR3 with reference TRBV7-3 and TRBJ2-3 gives the whole variable domain GAGVSQTPSNKVTEKGKYVELRCDPISGHTALYWYRQSLGQGPEFLIYFQGTGAADDSGLPNDRFFAVRPEGSVSTLKIQRTERGDSAVYLCASSLGLAGGTRDTQYFGPGTRLTVL.

This clone appeared a single time. The V gene is TRBV12-3 or TRBV12-4, the J gene TRBJ2-7; D is ambiguous. This CDR3 is 12 amino acids long. Trimming removed 5 bases from V and 2 bases from J, with 7 bases in between. The CDR3 DNA reads as TGTGCCAGCAGTGACAACACCTACGAGCAGTACTTC. Protein: CASSDNTYEQYF.